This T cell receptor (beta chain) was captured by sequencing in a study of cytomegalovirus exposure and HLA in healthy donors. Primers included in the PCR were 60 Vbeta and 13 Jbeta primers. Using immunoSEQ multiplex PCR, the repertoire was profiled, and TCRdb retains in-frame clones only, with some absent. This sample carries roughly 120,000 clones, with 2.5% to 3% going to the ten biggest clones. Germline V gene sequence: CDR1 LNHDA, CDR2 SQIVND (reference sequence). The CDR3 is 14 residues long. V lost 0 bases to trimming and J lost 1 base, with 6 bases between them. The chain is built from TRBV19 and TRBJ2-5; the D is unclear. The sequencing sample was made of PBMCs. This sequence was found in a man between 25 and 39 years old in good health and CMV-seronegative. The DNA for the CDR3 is TGTGCCAGTAGTATAGACGTAGCCCAAGAGACCCAGTACTTC. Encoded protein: CASSIDVAQETQYF.